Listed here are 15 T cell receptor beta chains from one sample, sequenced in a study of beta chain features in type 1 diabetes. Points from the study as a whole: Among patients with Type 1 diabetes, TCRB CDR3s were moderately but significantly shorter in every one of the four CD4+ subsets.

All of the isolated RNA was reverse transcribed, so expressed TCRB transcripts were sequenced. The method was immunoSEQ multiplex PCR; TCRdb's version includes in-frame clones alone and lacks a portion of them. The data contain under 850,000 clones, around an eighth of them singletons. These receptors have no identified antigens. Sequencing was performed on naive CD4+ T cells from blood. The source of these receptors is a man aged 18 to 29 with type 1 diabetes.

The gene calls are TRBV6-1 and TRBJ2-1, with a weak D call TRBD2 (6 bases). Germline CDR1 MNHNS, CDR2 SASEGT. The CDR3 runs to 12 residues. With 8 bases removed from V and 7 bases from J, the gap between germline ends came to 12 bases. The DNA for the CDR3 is TGTGCCAGCGATCGTGGGGGGAATGAGCAGTTCTTC. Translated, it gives CASDRGGNEQFF.

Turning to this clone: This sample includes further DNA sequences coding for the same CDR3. The CDR3 bases are TGTGCCAGCAGTTGGGACAGGGGCCCCTACGAGCAGTACTTC. This sequence encodes CASSWDRGPYEQYF. This rearrangement joins TRBV27 to TRBJ2-7, with 10 bases fitting TRBD1. The trim removed 4 bases at V and 2 bases at J, leaving 2 bases unmatched. The CDR3 runs 14 residues. Germline loops: CDR1 MNHEY, CDR2 SMNVEV (reference sequence).

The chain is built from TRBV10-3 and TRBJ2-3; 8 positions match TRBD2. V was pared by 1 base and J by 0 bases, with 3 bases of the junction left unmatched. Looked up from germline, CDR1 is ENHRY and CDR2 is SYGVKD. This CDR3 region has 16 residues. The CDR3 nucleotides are TGTGCCATCAGTGAGTTGAGCGGGGGCAGCACAGATACGCAGTATTTT. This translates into CAISELSGGSTDTQYF.

In DNA, the CDR3 is TGTGCCAGCAGTGAGCTCCTAGCGGGGGGAGAGACCCAGTACTTC. It is translated as CASSELLAGGETQYF. J is TRBJ2-5 and V is TRBV6-1; 11 bases line up with TRBD2. The length of the CDR3 is 15 residues. V lost 3 bases, J lost 4 bases, and 4 bases stayed unmatched. The V gene's germline CDR1 is MNHNS and CDR2 SASEGT.

CDR3 sequence reads: CASSGGTGDQETQYF. The CDR3 DNA sequence: TGTGCCAGCAGCGGAGGGACAGGAGACCAAGAGACCCAGTACTTC. The chain combines TRBV9 with TRBJ2-5, with TRBD1 matching 8 bases. The CDR3 consists of 15 residues. Germline values: CDR1 SGDLS, CDR2 YYNGEE. V lost 3 bases, J lost 0 bases, and 4 bases stayed unmatched.

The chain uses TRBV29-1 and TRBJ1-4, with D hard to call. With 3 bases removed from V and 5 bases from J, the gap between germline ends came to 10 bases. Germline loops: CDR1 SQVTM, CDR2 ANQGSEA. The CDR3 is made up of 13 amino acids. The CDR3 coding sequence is TGCAGCGTTGATCTGGGGTTAAATGAAAAACTGTTTTTT. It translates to CSVDLGLNEKLFF. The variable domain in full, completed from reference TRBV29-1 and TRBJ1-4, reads SAVISQKPSRDICQRGTSLTIQCQVDSQVTMMFWYRQQPGQSLTLIATANQGSEATYESGFVIDKFPISRPNLTFSTLTVSNMSPEDSSIYLCSVDLGLNEKLFFGSGTQLSVL.

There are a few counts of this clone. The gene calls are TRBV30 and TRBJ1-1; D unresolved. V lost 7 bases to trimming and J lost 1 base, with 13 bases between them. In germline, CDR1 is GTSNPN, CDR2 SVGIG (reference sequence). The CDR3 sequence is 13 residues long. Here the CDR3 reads CASAYIGNTEAFF. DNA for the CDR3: TGTGCCTCGGCGTATATAGGGAACACTGAAGCTTTCTTT.

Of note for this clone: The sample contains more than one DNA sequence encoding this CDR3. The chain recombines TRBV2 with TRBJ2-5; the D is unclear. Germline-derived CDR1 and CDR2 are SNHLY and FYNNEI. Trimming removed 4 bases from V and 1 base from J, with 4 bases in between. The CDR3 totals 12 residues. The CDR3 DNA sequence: TGTGCCAGCAGTGGGGGCCAAGAGACCCAGTACTTC. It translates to CASSGGQETQYF. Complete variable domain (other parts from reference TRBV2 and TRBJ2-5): EPEVTQTPSHQVTQMGQEVILRCVPISNHLYFYWYRQILGQKVEFLVSFYNNEISEKSEIFDDQFSVERPDGSNFTLKIRSTKLEDSAMYFCASSGGQETQYFGPGTRLLVL.

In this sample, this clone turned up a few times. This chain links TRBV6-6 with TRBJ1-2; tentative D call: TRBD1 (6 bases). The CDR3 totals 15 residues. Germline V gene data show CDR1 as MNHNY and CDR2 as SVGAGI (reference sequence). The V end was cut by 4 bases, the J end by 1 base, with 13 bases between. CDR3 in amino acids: CASSSQGLGNYGYTF. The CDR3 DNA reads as TGTGCCAGCAGTTCACAGGGCCTCGGTAACTATGGCTACACCTTC.

The CDR3 coding sequence is TGTGCCAGCTCACCCTCGACAGGAATGTACGAGCAGTACTTC. It specifies CASSPSTGMYEQYF. The chain employs TRBV18 and TRBJ2-7; a possible D gene is TRBD1 (6 bases). CDR3 size: 14 residues. The germline gives CDR1 KGHSH, CDR2 LQKENI. V dropped 3 bases and J dropped 4 bases, with 13 bases sitting between them.

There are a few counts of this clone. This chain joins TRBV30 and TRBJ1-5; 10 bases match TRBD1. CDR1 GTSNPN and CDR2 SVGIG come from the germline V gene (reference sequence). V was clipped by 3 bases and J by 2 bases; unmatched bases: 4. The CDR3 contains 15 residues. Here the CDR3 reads CAWRQGTGGNQPQHF. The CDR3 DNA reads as TGTGCCTGGAGGCAAGGGACAGGGGGCAATCAGCCCCAGCATTTT. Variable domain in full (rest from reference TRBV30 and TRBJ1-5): SQTIHQWPATLVQPVGSPLSLECTVEGTSNPNLYWYRQAAGRGLQLLFYSVGIGQISSEVPQNLSASRPQDRQFILSSKKLLLSDSGFYLCAWRQGTGGNQPQHFGDGTRLSIL.

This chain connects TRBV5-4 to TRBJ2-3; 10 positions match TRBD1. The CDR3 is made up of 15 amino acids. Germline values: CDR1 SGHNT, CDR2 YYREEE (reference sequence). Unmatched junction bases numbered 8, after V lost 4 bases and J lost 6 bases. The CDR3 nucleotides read TGTGCCAGCAGCCCCGGGACAGGGGCCGGGGATACGCAGTATTTT. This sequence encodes CASSPGTGAGDTQYF.

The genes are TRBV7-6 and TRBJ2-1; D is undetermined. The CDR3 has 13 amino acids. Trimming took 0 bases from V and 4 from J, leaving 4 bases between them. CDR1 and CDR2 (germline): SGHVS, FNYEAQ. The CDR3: CASSLADYNEQFF. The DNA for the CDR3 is TGTGCCAGCAGCTTAGCGGATTACAATGAGCAGTTCTTC.

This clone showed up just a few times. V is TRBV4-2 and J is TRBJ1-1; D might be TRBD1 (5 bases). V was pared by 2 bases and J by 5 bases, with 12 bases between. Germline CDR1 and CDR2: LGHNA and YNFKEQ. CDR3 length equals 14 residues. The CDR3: CASSQRGGATEAFF. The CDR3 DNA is TGTGCCAGCAGCCAAAGGGGTGGGGCAACTGAAGCTTTCTTT.

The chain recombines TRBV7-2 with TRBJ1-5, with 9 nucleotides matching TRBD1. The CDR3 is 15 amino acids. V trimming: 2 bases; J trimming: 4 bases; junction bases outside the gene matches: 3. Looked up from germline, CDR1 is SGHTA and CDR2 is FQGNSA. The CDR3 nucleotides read TGTGCCAGCAGCTTATGGGACAGGGAAAATCAGCCCCAGCATTTT. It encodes CASSLWDRENQPQHF.